There are a few counts of the clone carrying this T cell receptor (beta chain). Its antigen is unidentified. Single cDNA molecules in the library carried unique molecular identifiers attached during preparation. TCRdb re-called the RACE reads with MiXCR, one entry per CDR3 protein. Here the sample spans about 360,000 distinct CDR3 sequences, around 7% being singletons. Time point in this sample: patch test 1, 2 weeks after DPC sensitization. Sample treatment: therapeutic diphenylcyclopropenone sensitization with weekly scalp DPC. Alopecia patients, 18 to 70 years old and DPC-suitable, served as donors. The CDR3 has 16 residues. Trimming stripped 1 base from V and 8 bases from J, with 17 bases between. The V gene's germline CDR1 is LGHDT and CDR2 YNNKEL (reference sequence). These data are taken from a study of human T cells and chemical hapten exposure. Turning to the study itself: Doses of diphenylcyclopropenone went to the patients' scalps weekly throughout the roughly 24-week study.

The study, taken as a whole, reports: Compared to controls, expanded TCRs made significantly more large clusters of similar CDR3s.

The chain has TRBV3-1 and TRBJ1-4; tentatively, D is TRBD1 (5 bases). The receptor was derived from a woman between 18 and 30 years old with alopecia areata. Some clones in this sample may be carry-over from other donors' samples. Material: whole blood, obtained in connection with sensitization to the hapten diphenylcyclopropenone (DPC). CDR3 coding DNA: TGTGCCAGCAGCCAAGGGATTGCCCTAGGGGCCGAAAAACTGTTTTTT. Amino acids: CASSQGIALGAEKLFF.